Here is one TCR beta chain with its context. Its antigen is as yet unknown. The data were taken from a study of CD8+ T cells in alopecia areata. Overall study context: Tofacitinib administration persisted for 6 to 18 months, succeeded by 6 months off drug. Findings and caveats of the study: With tofacitinib ongoing, many expanded lesional clones persisted in both scalp and blood.

The treatment is: oral pan-JAK inhibitor, 5-10 mg twice daily. A FACSAria was used to sort CD4+ and CD8+ T cells. These cells came from PBMCs. Reverse transcription of extracted RNA yielded cDNA, which provided the sequencing template. The protocol was immunoSEQ multiplex PCR, while the TCRdb copy is restricted to in-frame clones and leaves out a portion. Of approximately 140,000 clones in the sample, 65% to 90% were seen once. Per the germline V gene, CDR1 is MGHRA and CDR2 is YSYEKL. This CDR3 has 15 amino acids. Trimming took off 4 bases at V and 0 bases at J, with 10 bases between the two ends. The chain carries TRBV4-1 and TRBJ2-1; the D is unclear. The TCR sequence derives from a human donor with alopecia areata. Here the sequenced sample was CD8+ T cells sorted from blood, taken at week 4, from a patient treated with tofacitinib. CDR3 sequence: CASSLDPSSYNEQFF. For the CDR3, the DNA is TGCGCCAGCAGCCTTGACCCGAGCTCCTACAATGAGCAGTTCTTC.